The rows below give T cell receptor beta chains drawn from one sample of a study of T cells in Graves' hyperthyroidism and ophthalmopathy. TCRdb processed the multiplex PCR reads anew with MiXCR; each CDR3 protein has one entry. The sample has 650,000 to 750,000 distinct CDR3 sequences; around 15% are singletons. The sequenced material came from blood. These receptors were collected from a woman aged 18-35 years with Graves' hyperthyroidism. Each CDR3 is given with its conserved first and last residue. The D gene is left open where the match is weak.

D gene: .
CDR3 length: 13
V gene: TRBV20-1
CDR3 protein: CSARVGGRETQYF

D gene: .
CDR3 length: 15
V gene: TRBV29-1
CDR3 protein: CSVSETPARTDTQYF

D gene: .
CDR3 length: 15
V gene: TRBV5-6
CDR3 protein: CASSLASGGDQPQHF

D gene: .
CDR3 length: 14
V gene: TRBV4-1
CDR3 protein: CASSQDRGNQPQHF

D gene: TRBD1
CDR3 length: 14
V gene: TRBV5-1
CDR3 protein: CASSLGTGRNEQYF

D gene: .
CDR3 length: 14
V gene: TRBV7-9
CDR3 protein: CASSLEAGPSPLHF

D gene: TRBD1
CDR3 length: 14
V gene: TRBV12-3/TRBV12-4
CDR3 protein: CASSLQGASGKLFF

D gene: .
CDR3 length: 14
V gene: TRBV20-1
CDR3 protein: CSARPDGSMHEQYF

D gene: .
CDR3 length: 15
V gene: TRBV7-9
CDR3 protein: CASSERSGRENIQYF

D gene: .
CDR3 length: 15
V gene: TRBV11-3
CDR3 protein: CASSPRPFMNTEAFF

D gene: .
CDR3 length: 14
V gene: TRBV7-2
CDR3 protein: CASSLEGVDYGYTF

D gene: .
CDR3 length: 12
V gene: TRBV30
CDR3 protein: CAWERTLDEQYF

D gene: .
CDR3 length: 11
V gene: TRBV19
CDR3 protein: CASSILTEAFF

D gene: .
CDR3 length: 11
V gene: TRBV2
CDR3 protein: CASPVGLGYTF

D gene: TRBD1
CDR3 length: 15
V gene: TRBV28
CDR3 protein: CASSSIGQGGETQYF

D gene: .
CDR3 length: 15
V gene: TRBV2
CDR3 protein: CASSASQYPSYEQYF

D gene: .
CDR3 length: 15
V gene: TRBV5-8
CDR3 protein: CASSGRGTSNQPQHF

D gene: TRBD1
CDR3 length: 15
V gene: TRBV7-9
CDR3 protein: CASSLDRGQDSPLHF

D gene: .
CDR3 length: 12
V gene: TRBV10-3
CDR3 protein: CASAPNTGELFF

D gene: .
CDR3 length: 14
V gene: TRBV30
CDR3 protein: CAAESAVAKNIQYF

D gene: .
CDR3 length: 14
V gene: TRBV29-1
CDR3 protein: CSVVGARNQETQYF

D gene: TRBD2
CDR3 length: 14
V gene: TRBV11-2
CDR3 protein: CASSAGTRAYEQYF

D gene: .
CDR3 length: 16
V gene: TRBV6-5
CDR3 protein: CASSYSIRGPSYEQYF

D gene: .
CDR3 length: 13
V gene: TRBV12-3/TRBV12-4
CDR3 protein: CASSWSGDSPLHF

D gene: .
CDR3 length: 13
V gene: TRBV19
CDR3 protein: CASSIKLNNEQFF

D gene: .
CDR3 length: 17
V gene: TRBV5-6
CDR3 protein: CASSSDGAATSFYGYTF

D gene: .
CDR3 length: 12
V gene: TRBV11-3
CDR3 protein: CASSLDLNEQFF

D gene: .
CDR3 length: 14
V gene: TRBV7-9
CDR3 protein: CASSHRDRYTEAFF

D gene: TRBD1
CDR3 length: 15
V gene: TRBV18
CDR3 protein: CASSLTGTGDYGYTF

D gene: TRBD2
CDR3 length: 16
V gene: TRBV29-1
CDR3 protein: CSVSMTSGRSTGELFF

D gene: .
CDR3 length: 15
V gene: TRBV3-1
CDR3 protein: CASSQERQPNTEAFF

D gene: TRBD1
CDR3 length: 16
V gene: TRBV7-8
CDR3 protein: CASSVVTGASYNEQFF

D gene: .
CDR3 length: 15
V gene: TRBV19
CDR3 protein: CASSAMGGGNTEAFF

D gene: .
CDR3 length: 13
V gene: TRBV6-1
CDR3 protein: CANSVLYSDEQYF

D gene: TRBD2
CDR3 length: 18
V gene: TRBV30
CDR3 protein: CAWSKPKLLAGARYEQYF

D gene: .
CDR3 length: 13
V gene: TRBV3-1
CDR3 protein: CASSQAGGTGAFF

D gene: .
CDR3 length: 15
V gene: TRBV7-8
CDR3 protein: CASSPLGSSGTEAFF

D gene: .
CDR3 length: 14
V gene: TRBV2
CDR3 protein: CASSGTVSSYEQYF

D gene: .
CDR3 length: 15
V gene: TRBV11-2
CDR3 protein: CASSRGESYNSPLHF

D gene: .
CDR3 length: 16
V gene: TRBV7-2
CDR3 protein: CASSSPVRGTNYGYTF

D gene: .
CDR3 length: 17
V gene: TRBV11-2
CDR3 protein: CASSLRGATSRTGELFF

D gene: TRBD2
CDR3 length: 17
V gene: TRBV15
CDR3 protein: CATSRDLTTSGSETQYF

D gene: .
CDR3 length: 14
V gene: TRBV3-1
CDR3 protein: CASTHDSSGNTIYF

D gene: .
CDR3 length: 15
V gene: TRBV7-2
CDR3 protein: CASSPTRLNDQPQHF

D gene: .
CDR3 length: 11
V gene: TRBV12-3/TRBV12-4
CDR3 protein: CASSRYNEQFF

D gene: .
CDR3 length: 16
V gene: TRBV5-1
CDR3 protein: CASSLQSSANTGELFF

D gene: .
CDR3 length: 19
V gene: TRBV14
CDR3 protein: CASSQDFLSYSLVSNEQFF

D gene: .
CDR3 length: 15
V gene: TRBV10-3
CDR3 protein: CAISEKGMMVVEQYF

D gene: .
CDR3 length: 13
V gene: TRBV20-1
CDR3 protein: CSARGGVDYGYTF

D gene: .
CDR3 length: 14
V gene: TRBV4-1
CDR3 protein: CASSQDETFYGYTF

D gene: TRBD2
CDR3 length: 19
V gene: TRBV20-1
CDR3 protein: CSARDRLAGGTKLTDTQYF

D gene: .
CDR3 length: 13
V gene: TRBV12-3/TRBV12-4
CDR3 protein: CASSLVREGEQYF

D gene: .
CDR3 length: 14
V gene: TRBV13
CDR3 protein: CASSLAPWGYEQYF

D gene: .
CDR3 length: 14
V gene: TRBV27
CDR3 protein: CASSLSRLSGTQYF

D gene: TRBD1
CDR3 length: 14
V gene: TRBV12-3/TRBV12-4
CDR3 protein: CASSGTGGNNEQFF

D gene: TRBD2
CDR3 length: 16
V gene: TRBV11-3
CDR3 protein: CASSRGLAGFTDTQYF